These 11 T cell receptor beta chains were all obtained from the same sample, sequenced in a study of Graves' ophthalmopathy and Graves' hyperthyroidism (dated by TCRdb to about 2018). The sequencer was an Illumina HiSeq 2000. For repertoire sequencing, TCR beta CDR3 regions were amplified from RNA transcripts. HTBI primers and the Qiagen OneStep RT-PCR kit were used in a first-round RT-PCR, which was followed by a second-round multiplex PCR, size selection and purification. TCRdb itself trimmed the public reads at Q25 with fastp, ran MiXCR and retained productive beta chains. Entries are consolidated by CDR3 protein sequence, retaining the most common genes and DNA. The sample yields about half a million distinct CDR3 sequences; over 13% were counted once. Jointly, the top ten make up about 10% of the sample. Sample: blood. Receptor source: a woman aged 25 to 39 with Graves' ophthalmopathy. Donor details come from another sample of the same person, matched by shared clones.

This clonotype came up many times. The CDR3 loop is CASSKGGSNQPQHF. In DNA form, the CDR3 reads TGTGCCAGCAGTAAGGGGGGTAGCAATCAGCCCCAGCATTTT. The V and J genes are TRBV9 and TRBJ1-5; TRBD1 is a possible D gene (6 bases). The CDR3 is 14 amino acids. Germline loops: CDR1 SGDLS, CDR2 YYNGEE. V was clipped by 5 bases and J by 0 bases, with 9 bases between them.

Regarding this clonotype: A much larger clonotype is one base distant, so this may be a read error. V gene TRBV4-1 combines with J gene TRBJ2-7; perhaps TRBD1 as D (6 bases). Trimming removed 0 bases at V and 3 bases at J, with 18 bases between. This CDR3 contains 17 residues. Germline V gene sequence: CDR1 MGHRA, CDR2 YSYEKL. The CDR3 region is CASSQDRTAGENYEQYF. The CDR3 DNA reads as TGCGCCAGCAGCCAAGATAGGACGGCAGGGGAGAACTACGAGCAGTACTTC.

The sample holds many counts of this clonotype. The chain joins TRBV3-1 to TRBJ1-1, with a possible D match to TRBD1 (5 bases). The CDR3 has 13 residues. Germline loops: CDR1 LGHDT, CDR2 YNNKEL (reference sequence). Trimming stripped 2 bases from V and 4 bases from J, with 8 bases between. CDR3 sequence reads: CASSQQGITEAFF. DNA for the CDR3: TGTGCCAGCAGCCAACAGGGCATCACTGAAGCTTTCTTT.

This clonotype was observed at least ten times. The chain joins TRBV7-9 to TRBJ2-2; 13 positions match TRBD2. The CDR3 is made up of 16 amino acids. The germline V gene has CDR1 SEHNR and CDR2 FQNEAQ (reference sequence). V shed 5 bases and J 6 bases; nucleotides not matched to a gene: 6. CDR3 sequence: CASSESGLAGSGELFF. CDR3 bases: TGTGCCAGCAGCGAGTCGGGACTAGCGGGATCCGGGGAGCTGTTTTTT.

In this sample, this clonotype turned up many times. The chain employs TRBV6-1 and TRBJ1-1; tentatively, D is TRBD1 (5 bases). Germline lookup yields CDR1 MNHNS and CDR2 SASEGT. This CDR3 region has 16 residues. With 2 bases removed from V and 2 bases from J, the gap between germline ends came to 15 bases. This CDR3 is CASSEPWGGSNTEAFF. CDR3 coding DNA: TGTGCCAGCAGTGAACCTTGGGGGGGGAGCAACACTGAAGCTTTCTTT.

This clonotype was counted at least ten times. The chain carries TRBV12-3 or TRBV12-4 and TRBJ1-6; D not resolved. Trimming shortened V by 6 bases and J by 6 bases, and 9 bases separated the two germline ends. The CDR3 has 13 residues. The CDR3 coding sequence is TGTGCCAGCAGCTCCACTGGTAATTCACCCCTCCACTTT. It codes for CASSSTGNSPLHF.

This clonotype was seen many times. The chain combines TRBV28 with TRBJ1-5, with TRBD1 matching over 12 bases. Germline V gene data show CDR1 as MDHEN and CDR2 as SYDVKM. The CDR3 length is 16 residues. The junction had 11 bases not matched to a gene; V was cut back by 5 bases and J by 9 bases. The CDR3: CASSTRGTGGVRPQHF. CDR3 coding DNA: TGTGCCAGCAGTACCCGAGGGACAGGGGGCGTCCGGCCCCAGCATTTT.

The CDR3: CASSLEAGGYQETQYF. CDR3 coding DNA: TGTGCCAGCAGCTTAGAGGCGGGGGGGTACCAAGAGACCCAGTACTTC. This chain joins TRBV7-2 and TRBJ2-5, with 9 positions matching TRBD2. The CDR3 is 16 residues long. The V segment lost 1 base and the J segment 0 bases; nucleotides outside the gene matches: 3. Germline V CDR1 and CDR2: SGHTA, FQGNSA.

This clonotype was counted ten times or more. The J gene is TRBJ2-7, the V gene TRBV28, with 8 bases matching TRBD2. The CDR3 spans 15 residues. Looked up from germline, CDR1 is MDHEN and CDR2 is SYDVKM. J gave up 5 bases and V 8 bases, and 14 bases lay outside the gene matches. CDR3 bases: TGTGCCAGCCGGGGGGGCTCCGGGACTCGAGACGAGCAGTACTTC. Translated, it gives CASRGGSGTRDEQYF.

This clonotype appeared many times. The chain is built from TRBV7-9 and TRBJ2-7, with D possibly being TRBD1 (6 bases). Germline values: CDR1 SEHNR, CDR2 FQNEAQ (reference sequence). The CDR3 runs 12 residues. The V and J ends lost 2 bases and 6 bases respectively, with 8 bases between them. The chain's CDR3 is CASSLRGSEQYF. The DNA of the CDR3 is TGTGCCAGCAGCTTAAGGGGGTCCGAGCAGTACTTC.

This chain connects TRBV30 to TRBJ1-2, with 7 positions matching TRBD1. The germline V gene has CDR1 GTSNPN and CDR2 SVGIG (reference sequence). The CDR3 consists of 13 residues. V lost 4 bases, J lost 8 bases, and 10 bases stayed unmatched. The CDR3 protein is CAWTPQQGIGYTF. DNA of the CDR3: TGTGCCTGGACCCCCCAACAGGGGATCGGCTACACCTTC.